The 32 T cell receptor beta chains listed next were all sequenced from one sample in a study of CD4+ T cells in melanoma. The data were produced by immunoSEQ multiplex PCR, yet TCRdb's version contains in-frame clones alone and is incomplete. In the table there are approximately 9,900 clones, approximately 61% of which are singletons. The sequenced sample was cells from a culture (not recorded whether cultured in vitro). The receptors were gathered from a human donor with melanoma.

V gene TRBV11-2 combines with J gene TRBJ2-7; 8 bases map to TRBD2. Germline CDR1 is SGHAT and CDR2 is FQNNGV. This CDR3 is 17 amino acids long. After removal of 5 bases from V and 2 bases from J, the junction contained 14 bases not matched to a gene. CDR3 coding DNA: TGTGCCAGCAGCACACGCCTGGGAGCGGGGGCCACCTACGAGCAGTACTTC. Its translation: CASSTRLGAGATYEQYF.

This clone has only a few counts. The chain uses TRBV5-1 and TRBJ1-2, with D hard to call. V was cut by 0 bases and J by 6 bases, with 18 bases left in between. CDR1 and CDR2 (germline): SGHRS, YFSETQ. This CDR3 comprises 16 residues. The CDR3, as DNA: TGCGCCAGCAGCTTGGCATCCGGCCCCGTTATGGATGGCTACACCTTC. It encodes CASSLASGPVMDGYTF.

V gene TRBV6-5 combines with J gene TRBJ2-7, with 8 bases aligning to TRBD1. Trimming took 5 bases from V and 1 from J; bases not matched to a gene: 7. Germline lookup yields CDR1 MNHEY and CDR2 SVGAGI. The CDR3 has 15 residues. The DNA for the CDR3 is TGTGCCAGCAGTACCCAGGGGGCTTTTTCCTACGAGCAGTACTTC. Residues: CASSTQGAFSYEQYF.

This clone has just one count. The chain carries TRBV7-3 and TRBJ2-7; 8 bases agree with TRBD2. The trim removed 5 bases at V and 5 bases at J, leaving 11 bases unmatched. Germline V gene data show CDR1 as SGHTA and CDR2 as FQGTGA. The CDR3 covers 15 residues. The DNA for the CDR3 is TGTGCCAGCAGCCCCCCCGGACTAGCCACCGACGAGCAGTACTTC. Translating it yields CASSPPGLATDEQYF.

This chain connects TRBV5-1 to TRBJ1-2; 8 nucleotides agree with TRBD1. This CDR3 spans 13 amino acids. Germline V CDR1 and CDR2: SGHRS, YFSETQ. V was pared by 4 bases and J by 5 bases, with 4 bases of the junction left unmatched. The CDR3 coding sequence is TGCGCCAGCAGCCGAGACAGGGGATATGGCTACACCTTC. This translates into CASSRDRGYGYTF.

CDR3 in amino acids: CASTRSGPGEKLFF. The CDR3 region has the DNA TGTGCCAGCACCAGATCAGGGCCAGGTGAAAAACTGTTTTTT. The J gene is TRBJ1-4, the V gene TRBV13; D is perhaps TRBD1 (5 bases). The germline V gene encodes CDR1 PRHDT and CDR2 FYEKMQ (reference sequence). The CDR3 covers 14 residues. With 7 bases removed from V and 7 bases from J, the gap between germline ends came to 16 bases.

The V and J genes are TRBV5-6 and TRBJ2-5, with D possibly being TRBD2 (5 bases). V shed 4 bases and J shed 9 bases, with 16 bases lying between them. The CDR3 loop spans 13 amino acids. Germline V gene sequence: CDR1 SGHDT, CDR2 YYEEEE. This CDR3 reads CASSPTSVGAQYF. CDR3 in DNA: TGTGCCAGCAGCCCTACATCGGTCGGGGCCCAGTACTTC. Full variable domain (outside the CDR3, taken from reference TRBV5-6 and TRBJ2-5): DAGVTQSPTHLIKTRGQQVTLRCSPKSGHDTVSWYQQALGQGPQFIFQYYEEEERQRGNFPDRFSGHQFPNYSSELNVNALLLGDSALYLCASSPTSVGAQYFGPGTRLLVL.

The chain joins TRBV5-3 to TRBJ2-6; a weak D match, TRBD2 (6 bases). TRBV5-3 qualifies as an ORF whose function is uncertain. V was pared by 4 bases and J by 0 bases, with 14 bases between. This CDR3 contains 17 residues. CDR3 protein: CARSPRRVISGANVLTF. The CDR3 bases are TGTGCCAGAAGCCCGAGGAGGGTGATCTCTGGGGCCAACGTCCTGACTTTC.

This chain joins TRBV7-9 and TRBJ1-5, with unresolved D. Germline V gene sequence: CDR1 SEHNR, CDR2 FQNEAQ (reference sequence). Trimming left V 1 base short and J 7 bases short, with 8 bases between. The CDR3 extends over 13 amino acids. The CDR3 DNA is TGTGCCAGCAGCTTAGGGGTGAACCAGCCCCAGCATTTT. Amino acids: CASSLGVNQPQHF.

V is TRBV7-9 and J is TRBJ2-1, with D perhaps TRBD1 (5 bases). The CDR3 runs to 14 residues. V was cut by 4 bases and J by 6 bases, with 13 bases left in between. The germline V gene encodes CDR1 SEHNR and CDR2 FQNEAQ (reference sequence). As DNA, the CDR3 is TGTGCCAGCAGCTCCTCGGACACCATCAATGAGCAGTTCTTC. Protein: CASSSSDTINEQFF.

V is TRBV19 and J is TRBJ1-2; tentative D call: TRBD1 (5 bases). V was pared by 4 bases and J by 2 bases, with 11 bases between. The CDR3 covers 14 residues. Germline CDR1 LNHDA, CDR2 SQIVND (reference sequence). CDR3: CASSRQTLNYGYTF. For the CDR3, the DNA is TGTGCCAGTAGTAGACAGACCTTGAACTATGGCTACACCTTC. The complete variable domain, with remaining parts taken from reference TRBV19 and TRBJ1-2, reads DGGITQSPKYLFRKEGQNVTLSCEQNLNHDAMYWYRQDPGQGLRLIYYSQIVNDFQKGDIAEGYSVSREKKESFPLTVTSAQKNPTAFYLCASSRQTLNYGYTFGSGTRLTVV.

V is TRBV7-3 and J is TRBJ2-3; no clear D gene. CDR3 size: 13 residues. Trimming took 3 bases from V and 4 from J, leaving 8 bases between them. Looked up from germline, CDR1 is SGHTA and CDR2 is FQGTGA. CDR3 coding DNA: TGTGCCAGCAGCTTTGCCACGGCAGATACGCAGTATTTT. It encodes CASSFATADTQYF.

This clone was counted only a few times. This chain links TRBV5-1 with TRBJ1-1; no firm D call. V lost 4 bases, J lost 0 bases, and 7 bases lay in between. The germline gives CDR1 SGHRS, CDR2 YFSETQ. The CDR3 covers 13 residues. As DNA, the CDR3 is TGCGCCAGCAGCCTCTACCTGAACACTGAAGCTTTCTTT. Amino acid sequence: CASSLYLNTEAFF. The variable domain in full, completed from reference TRBV5-1 and TRBJ1-1, reads KAGVTQTPRYLIKTRGQQVTLSCSPISGHRSVSWYQQTPGQGLQFLFEYFSETQRNKGNFPGRFSGRQFSNSRSEMNVSTLELGDSALYLCASSLYLNTEAFFGQGTRLTVV.

This clone was seen only a few times. CDR3 protein: CASSPRDRVSSPLHF. The DNA of the CDR3 is TGTGCCAGCAGCCCGCGGGACAGGGTGAGTTCACCCCTCCACTTT. This chain joins TRBV5-6 and TRBJ1-6; 9 bases are shared with TRBD1. V gave up 4 bases and J gave up 9 bases; unmatched junction bases: 8. The CDR3 totals 15 residues. Germline CDR1 and CDR2: SGHDT and YYEEEE.

The J gene is TRBJ1-1, the V gene TRBV6-5; 8 nucleotides align to TRBD1. This CDR3 has 13 amino acids. Germline V gene sequence: CDR1 MNHEY, CDR2 SVGAGI. The ends lost 5 bases at V and 9 bases at J; junction bases unmatched: 8. The CDR3 loop is CASSARDRRKAFF. The CDR3 DNA reads TGTGCCAGCAGTGCCCGGGACAGGCGGAAAGCTTTCTTT.

The gene calls are TRBV5-1 and TRBJ2-2, with TRBD1 identical over 7 bases. Germline V gene data show CDR1 as SGHRS and CDR2 as YFSETQ. This CDR3 comprises 14 residues. The J segment lost 2 bases and the V segment lost 9 bases, leaving 7 bases of the junction unmatched. CDR3 residues: CATQTGSNTGELFF. CDR3 coding DNA: TGCGCCACGCAGACAGGGTCTAACACCGGGGAGCTGTTTTTT.

This chain joins TRBV5-1 and TRBJ2-2; D gene unclear. The CDR3 length is 16 residues. Germline V gives CDR1 SGHRS, CDR2 YFSETQ. The V end lost 0 bases, the J end lost 1 base, and 10 bases lay between the germline ends. The CDR3 nucleotides are TGCGCCAGCAGCTTGGAACCGATCAAGAACACCGGGGAGCTGTTTTTT. This translates into CASSLEPIKNTGELFF.

CDR3 residues: CASSPGAETQYF. The CDR3 DNA sequence: TGTGCCAGCAGCCCTGGGGCGGAGACCCAGTACTTC. The J gene is TRBJ2-5, the V gene TRBV5-4; D possibly corresponds to TRBD1 (5 bases). V was trimmed by 4 bases and J by 5 bases, leaving 9 bases between them. From germline, CDR1 is SGHNT and CDR2 YYREEE (reference sequence). This CDR3 comprises 12 residues.

This sequence joins TRBV7-2 and TRBJ2-7; 7 nucleotides agree with TRBD1. Looked up from germline, CDR1 is SGHTA and CDR2 is FQGNSA. The CDR3 is 13 residues long. V shed 6 bases, J shed 4 bases, and the junction held 6 bases outside the gene matches. CDR3 protein: CASRKGATYEQYF. The CDR3 region has the DNA TGTGCCAGCAGGAAGGGGGCAACGTACGAGCAGTACTTC.

The V gene is TRBV11-2, the J gene TRBJ1-5, with 9 bases fitting TRBD1. The V gene end was trimmed by 1 base and the J gene end by 3 bases; junction bases not matched to a gene: 13. Per the germline V gene, CDR1 is SGHAT and CDR2 is FQNNGV. This CDR3 has 19 residues. CDR3 amino acids: CASSLAGTGSRFINQPQHF. The CDR3 nucleotides are TGTGCCAGCAGCTTAGCTGGGACAGGGTCCCGATTTATCAATCAGCCCCAGCATTTT.

This chain uses TRBV6-1 with TRBJ1-3; D perhaps matches TRBD1 (5 bases). CDR3 length: 15 amino acids. Trimming cost V 7 bases and J 8 bases, with 21 bases left between them. Per the germline V gene, CDR1 is MNHNS and CDR2 is SASEGT. The CDR3 here is CASTLRGSLGDTIYF. CDR3 sequence (DNA): TGTGCCAGCACTCTGCGGGGGAGCCTCGGGGACACCATATATTTT.

There are a few counts of this clone. CDR3 sequence reads: CASSPLGTGPSNEQFF. Here the CDR3 DNA reads TGTGCCAGCAGCCCCTTAGGGACGGGGCCCTCGAATGAGCAGTTCTTC. The chain joins TRBV4-2 to TRBJ2-1; the D gene could be TRBD1 or TRBD2 (5 bases each). The CDR3 consists of 16 residues. Trimming removed 4 bases from V and 7 bases from J, with 20 bases in between. In germline, CDR1 is LGHNA, CDR2 YNFKEQ.

The V and J genes are TRBV5-8 and TRBJ2-2; D gene unclear. CDR1 is SGHTS, CDR2 YDEGEE, per germline. This CDR3 spans 13 amino acids. V was pared by 5 bases and J by 1 base, with 6 bases between. CDR3 sequence (DNA): TGTGCCAGCAGTCCTAGGAACACCGGGGAGCTGTTTTTT. Translated, it gives CASSPRNTGELFF.

The chain couples TRBV27 to TRBJ1-1; D is uncertain. The CDR3 totals 17 residues. Germline CDR1 and CDR2: MNHEY and SMNVEV (reference sequence). V was shortened by 3 bases and J by 6 bases, with 23 bases between the two germline ends. The CDR3 bases are TGTGCCAGCAGTTTCAGTCTGGCCGCCACTACCCGGCCTGAAGCTTTCTTT. Translated: CASSFSLAATTRPEAFF.

The chain has TRBV6-5 and TRBJ2-1, with TRBD1 as a possible D gene (5 bases). V was trimmed by 6 bases and J by 9 bases, leaving 15 bases between them. The CDR3 runs to 13 residues. CDR1 and CDR2 from the germline V gene are MNHEY and SVGAGI. CDR3 sequence (DNA): TGTGCCAGCAGAAAGACAGACAAGGGTGAGCAGTTCTTC. Encoded protein: CASRKTDKGEQFF.

CDR3 residues: CASSLVGTAMNTEAFF. DNA for the CDR3: TGTGCCAGCAGCTTAGTGGGGACGGCCATGAACACTGAAGCTTTCTTT. The chain links TRBV7-2 to TRBJ1-1; possible D gene TRBD1, 5 bases. The CDR3 consists of 16 residues. The germline V gene has CDR1 SGHTA and CDR2 FQGNSA. Trimming cost V 1 base and J 0 bases, with 12 bases left between them.

V usage is TRBV6-1 and J usage is TRBJ1-2; unclear D gene. The V end was cut by 1 base, the J end by 7 bases, with 16 bases between. CDR3 length: 15 residues. Germline V lookup: CDR1 MNHNS, CDR2 SASEGT. In DNA, the CDR3 is TGTGCCAGCAGTGAAGGTCCCGGCAGGATAAGTGGCTACACCTTC. This codes for CASSEGPGRISGYTF.

Judged by abundance, this clone is medium-sized. The J gene is TRBJ1-5, the V gene TRBV7-2; no clear D gene. Trimming removed 1 base from V and 0 bases from J, with 4 bases in between. Germline V gives CDR1 SGHTA, CDR2 FQGNSA. There are 14 residues in the CDR3. The CDR3 DNA reads TGTGCCAGCAGCTTAGAGATTAGCAATCAGCCCCAGCATTTT. This translates into CASSLEISNQPQHF.

This chain links TRBV10-3 with TRBJ2-7; 9 bases align to TRBD2. V shed 4 bases and J 5 bases; nucleotides not matched to a gene: 6. CDR1 and CDR2 (germline): ENHRY, SYGVKD. CDR3 length equals 14 residues. For the CDR3, the DNA is TGTGCCATCAGTGGCGCCGGGACTAGCAACGAGCAGTACTTC. The encoded protein is CAISGAGTSNEQYF.

The chain combines TRBV4-2 with TRBJ1-3; D is unresolved. The CDR3 totals 15 residues. V was shortened by 6 bases and J by 0 bases, with 12 bases between the two germline ends. Germline CDR1 LGHNA, CDR2 YNFKEQ. CDR3 nucleotides: TGTGCCAGCAGTCGCGAGCCTTTCTCTGGAAACACCATATATTTT. Amino acid sequence: CASSREPFSGNTIYF.

V gene TRBV27 combines with J gene TRBJ2-2; TRBD2 aligns across 9 bases. Germline CDR1 is MNHEY and CDR2 is SMNVEV (reference sequence). J lost 4 bases, V lost 5 bases, and 8 bases had no gene match. The CDR3 covers 16 residues. Here the CDR3 DNA reads TGTGCCAGCAGTACAACGGGACTAGCCACCACCGGGGAGCTGTTTTTT. This encodes CASSTTGLATTGELFF.

This chain joins TRBV5-1 and TRBJ2-1; D is undetermined. V shed 0 bases and J shed 3 bases, with 10 bases lying between them. Germline lookup yields CDR1 SGHRS and CDR2 YFSETQ. The CDR3 totals 15 residues. The CDR3 nucleotides are TGCGCCAGCAGCTTGGGTGTGGGCGTCTACAATGAGCAGTTCTTC. It codes for CASSLGVGVYNEQFF.